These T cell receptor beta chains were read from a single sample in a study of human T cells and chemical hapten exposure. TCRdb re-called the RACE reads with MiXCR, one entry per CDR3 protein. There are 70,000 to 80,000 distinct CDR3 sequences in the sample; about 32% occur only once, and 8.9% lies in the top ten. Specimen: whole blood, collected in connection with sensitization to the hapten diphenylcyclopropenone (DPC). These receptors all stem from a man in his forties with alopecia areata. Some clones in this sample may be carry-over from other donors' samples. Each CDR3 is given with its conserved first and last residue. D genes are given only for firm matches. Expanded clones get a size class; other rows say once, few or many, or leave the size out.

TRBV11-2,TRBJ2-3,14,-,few,TGTGCCAGCAGCCTCATGCGGGGCCCAGATACGCAGTATTTT,CASSLMRGPDTQYF
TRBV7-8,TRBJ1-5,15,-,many,TGTGCCAGCAGCCTAGGGGGGGGTCGGGATCAGCCCCAGCATTTT,CASSLGGGRDQPQHF
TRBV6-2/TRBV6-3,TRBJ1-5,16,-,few,TGTGCCAGCAACCCTTCTCGGGGGATAAGCAATCAGCCCCAGCATTTT,CASNPSRGISNQPQHF
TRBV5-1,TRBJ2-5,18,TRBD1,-,TGCGCCAGCAGCCCCGCATCCCCCACAGGGGGCAACGGGGAGACCCAGTACTTC,CASSPASPTGGNGETQYF
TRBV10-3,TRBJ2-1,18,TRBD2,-,TGTGCCATCAGTGATCCCGCAATTGGCGGGAGGACGTACAATGAGCAGTTCTTC,CAISDPAIGGRTYNEQFF
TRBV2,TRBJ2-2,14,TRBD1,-,TGTGCCACCGGGACAGGGGGCAACACCGGGGAGCTGTTTTTT,CATGTGGNTGELFF
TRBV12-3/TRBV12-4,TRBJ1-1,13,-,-,TGTGCCAGCAGCACAGGGTCGAACACTGAAGCTTTCTTT,CASSTGSNTEAFF
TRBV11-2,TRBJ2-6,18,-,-,TGTGCCAGCAGCACTCAGGTGGCGACGTACCCTGGGGCCAACGTCCTGACTTTC,CASSTQVATYPGANVLTF
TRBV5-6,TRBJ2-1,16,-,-,TGTGCCAGCAGCTTGGATCGCGGAGGGCCGGCAAATGAGCAGTTCTTC,CASSLDRGGPANEQFF
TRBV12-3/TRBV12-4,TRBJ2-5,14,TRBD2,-,TGTGCCAGCAGCCGAAGCGGGAGTGAAGAGACCCAGTACTTC,CASSRSGSEETQYF
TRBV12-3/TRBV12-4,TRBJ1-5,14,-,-,TGTGCCAGCAGTCGTCAGGGGACGATTCAGCCCCAGCATTTT,CASSRQGTIQPQHF
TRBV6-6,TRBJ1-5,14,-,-,TGTGCCAGCACCCCAGGAGGGTTCAATCAGCCCCAGCATTTT,CASTPGGFNQPQHF
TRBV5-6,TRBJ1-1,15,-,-,TGTGCCAGCAGCTTCTCAGGGTCTGGGCTCGCTGAAGCTTTCTTT,CASSFSGSGLAEAFF
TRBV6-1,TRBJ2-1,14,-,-,TGTGCCAGCAGTGAAGATCGGGCGGGCCGAAGTAAGTTCTTC,CASSEDRAGRSKFF
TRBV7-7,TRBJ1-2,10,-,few,TGTGCCAGCAGCGTAGGGGGCTACACCTTC,CASSVGGYTF